Below, 20 T cell receptor beta chains from the same sample are listed, as sequenced in a study of OX40 agonist ivuxolimab in advanced cancers. The repertoire was sequenced with immunoSEQ multiplex PCR; TCRdb's copy has only in-frame clones and lacks some. The sample has roughly 61,000 clones, around 88% seen once; the top ten hold just over 0.75%. The input for sequencing was CD4+ or CD8+ T cells sorted from blood, taken in a trial of the OX40 agonist ivuxolimab. Source of these receptors: an adult with an advanced solid tumor such as melanoma, head and neck, liver or kidney cancer.

This sequence joins TRBV5-6 and TRBJ2-6; D is possibly TRBD2 (6 bases). Germline V gene lookup returns CDR1 SGHDT and CDR2 YYEEEE. The V and J ends lost 1 base and 2 bases respectively, with 7 bases between them. This CDR3 has 15 amino acids. The CDR3 loop reads CASSLPGAGANVLTF. The CDR3, as DNA: TGTGCCAGCAGCTTGCCGGGGGCTGGGGCCAACGTCCTGACTTTC.

The V and J genes are TRBV5-1 and TRBJ1-5; TRBD1 matches 7 bases. There are 15 residues in the CDR3. CDR1 and CDR2 from the germline V gene are SGHRS and YFSETQ. V was pared by 1 base and J by 0 bases, with 1 base of the junction left unmatched. CDR3 coding DNA: TGCGCCAGCAGCTTGCAGGGGGATAGCAATCAGCCCCAGCATTTT. Translation: CASSLQGDSNQPQHF.

CDR3 region: CATGGQGHNNEQFF. CDR3 bases: TGTGCCACCGGCGGGCAGGGCCATAACAATGAGCAGTTCTTC. The chain uses TRBV5-5 and TRBJ2-1; tentatively, D is TRBD1 or TRBD2 (5 bases each). The CDR3 runs to 14 residues. Between the trimmed V and J ends, which lost 9 bases and 5 bases, there was a span of 18 bases. Germline V gives CDR1 SGHKS, CDR2 YYEKEE (reference sequence).

This rearrangement joins TRBV5-1 to TRBJ2-7; D possibly corresponds to TRBD1 (5 bases). The CDR3 totals 14 residues. The germline V gene encodes CDR1 SGHRS and CDR2 YFSETQ. V gave up 0 bases and J gave up 1 base, with 8 bases separating them. In DNA form, the CDR3 reads TGCGCCAGCAGCTTGGAGGGGTTTTCCTACGAGCAGTACTTC. The encoded protein is CASSLEGFSYEQYF.

The J gene is TRBJ1-3, the V gene TRBV30; D is undetermined. Germline CDR1 and CDR2: GTSNPN and SVGIG (reference sequence). V lost 6 bases to trimming and J lost 2 bases, with 11 bases between them. The CDR3 loop spans 13 amino acids. The CDR3 nucleotides read TGTGCCTGTGGGGTTGGTGCTGGAAACACCATATATTTT. Its translation is CACGVGAGNTIYF.

The chain recombines TRBV28 with TRBJ1-5; D not certain. V was pared by 5 bases and J by 4 bases, with 9 bases between. This CDR3 has 13 amino acids. Germline V gives CDR1 MDHEN, CDR2 SYDVKM. CDR3 DNA: TGTGCCAGCAGTCGGGTCTTGAATCAGCCCCAGCATTTT. Translated: CASSRVLNQPQHF.

The rearrangement links TRBV19 to TRBJ2-7, with D unresolved. V lost 1 base to trimming and J lost 6 bases, with 7 bases between them. CDR1 LNHDA and CDR2 SQIVND come from the germline V gene (reference sequence). The CDR3 is 12 amino acids. CDR3 sequence (DNA): TGTGCCAGTAGTATAGTGAAGGGCGAGCAGTACTTC. Translating it yields CASSIVKGEQYF.

CDR3 coding DNA: TGTGCCAGCAGTGAACAGCCAAATCAGCCCCAGCATTTT. The encoded protein is CASSEQPNQPQHF. This chain joins TRBV2 and TRBJ1-5; unclear D gene. From germline, CDR1 is SNHLY and CDR2 FYNNEI. This CDR3 comprises 13 residues. V was cut by 2 bases and J by 4 bases, with 6 bases left in between.

The chain employs TRBV11-3 and TRBJ2-1; 7 bases fit TRBD2. The J segment lost 6 bases and the V segment lost 1 base, leaving 0 bases of the junction unmatched. This CDR3 spans 13 amino acids. CDR1 and CDR2 (germline): SGHNT, YENEEA. In nucleotides, the CDR3 is TGTGCCAGCAGCTTAGGCGGGAGCAATGAGCAGTTCTTC. It yields the protein CASSLGGSNEQFF.

The V and J genes are TRBV30 and TRBJ2-5, with D perhaps TRBD2 (6 bases). The CDR3 covers 14 residues. Trimming cost V 3 bases and J 7 bases, with 18 bases left between them. CDR1 is GTSNPN, CDR2 SVGIG, per germline (reference sequence). The CDR3 is CAWSAGSGKGTQYF. CDR3 in DNA: TGTGCCTGGAGCGCCGGGAGTGGGAAGGGGACCCAGTACTTC.

The chain couples TRBV7-2 to TRBJ1-1; D perhaps matches TRBD1 (6 bases). The V gene's germline CDR1 is SGHTA and CDR2 FQGNSA. V gave up 1 base and J gave up 4 bases, with 13 bases separating them. The CDR3 contains 15 residues. The CDR3 DNA reads as TGTGCCAGCAGCTTAGAACAGGGTGGGTTCACTGAAGCTTTCTTT. The encoded protein is CASSLEQGGFTEAFF.

The chain carries TRBV30 and TRBJ1-2, with TRBD1 matching 7 bases. Unmatched junction bases numbered 6, after V lost 0 bases and J lost 5 bases. This CDR3 is built from 14 residues. The germline CDR1 and CDR2 sequences are GTSNPN and SVGIG (reference sequence). The CDR3 sequence is CAWSVRGTAYGYTF. The CDR3 nucleotides read TGTGCCTGGAGTGTACGAGGGACAGCATATGGCTACACCTTC. Full variable domain (outside the CDR3, taken from reference TRBV30 and TRBJ1-2): SQTIHQWPATLVQPVGSPLSLECTVEGTSNPNLYWYRQAAGRGLQLLFYSVGIGQISSEVPQNLSASRPQDRQFILSSKKLLLSDSGFYLCAWSVRGTAYGYTFGSGTRLTVV.

In nucleotides, the CDR3 is TGCGCCAGCAGCTTTAAGGGCAGGGGTGCTGAAGCTTTCTTT. Translation gives CASSFKGRGAEAFF. V is TRBV5-1 and J is TRBJ1-1, with D tentatively TRBD1 (6 bases). The CDR3 is 14 amino acids. V gave up 2 bases and J gave up 6 bases, with 14 bases separating them. Germline CDR1 reads SGHRS; CDR2 reads YFSETQ.

The V and J genes are TRBV21-1 and TRBJ1-1; the D segment call TRBD1 is taken from the table without a DNA check. TRBV21-1 constitutes a pseudogene. The CDR3 is 17 amino acids. This CDR3 is CASSRFHRVLWPTEAFF. The CDR3 coding sequence is TGTGCCAGCAGCAGATTTCACCGTGTCCTTTGGCCCACTGAAGCTTTCTTT.

The genes are TRBV6-5 and TRBJ2-4; perhaps TRBD1 as D (6 bases). With 2 bases removed from V and 15 bases from J, the gap between germline ends came to 11 bases. The V gene's germline CDR1 is MNHEY and CDR2 SVGAGI. This CDR3 contains 11 residues. The CDR3 protein is CASSYGDILYF. The CDR3 coding sequence is TGTGCCAGCAGTTACGGGGACATCCTGTACTTC.

This sequence joins TRBV27 and TRBJ2-7; TRBD2 might be the D (6 bases). In germline, CDR1 is MNHEY, CDR2 SMNVEV (reference sequence). The CDR3 spans 14 residues. V lost 6 bases and J 1 base, leaving 13 bases between the germline ends. The CDR3 coding sequence is TGTGCCAGCAGCCCGTTGGGGGGATCCTACGAGCAGTACTTC. Translated, it gives CASSPLGGSYEQYF.

The chain employs TRBV18 and TRBJ2-2; perhaps TRBD2 as D (7 bases). Germline V CDR1 and CDR2: KGHSH, LQKENI. The length of the CDR3 is 18 residues. Trimming removed 3 bases at V and 5 bases at J, with 22 bases between. CDR3 in DNA: TGTGCCAGCTCACCGCCCCAGTGGGGGGGCCCGAGGACCGGGGAGCTGTTTTTT. It codes for CASSPPQWGGPRTGELFF.

In its sample, this clone was seen once. This rearrangement joins TRBV18 to TRBJ1-2; D gene ambiguous. Germline V lookup: CDR1 KGHSH, CDR2 LQKENI. The CDR3 is 17 residues long. The V end was cut by 3 bases, the J end by 8 bases, with 25 bases between. The CDR3, as DNA: TGTGCCAGCTCACCTTCGACACATATGGGCTCCCAGCGAGGCTACACCTTC. Translated, it gives CASSPSTHMGSQRGYTF.

The chain employs TRBV2 and TRBJ2-7, with D possibly TRBD1 on 5 matching bases. Per germline, CDR1 SNHLY and CDR2 FYNNEI. V was pared by 3 bases and J by 6 bases, with 12 bases between. This CDR3 comprises 13 residues. CDR3 DNA sequence: TGTGCCAGCAGTGATTTAGAAGGGGCCGAGCAGTACTTC. Residues: CASSDLEGAEQYF. The variable domain in full, completed from reference TRBV2 and TRBJ2-7, reads EPEVTQTPSHQVTQMGQEVILRCVPISNHLYFYWYRQILGQKVEFLVSFYNNEISEKSEIFDDQFSVERPDGSNFTLKIRSTKLEDSAMYFCASSDLEGAEQYFGPGTRLTVT.

This clone was recorded once. This chain connects TRBV2 to TRBJ1-2; 8 bases map to TRBD1. The CDR3 is made up of 13 amino acids. Germline assignment: CDR1 SNHLY and CDR2 FYNNEI. V was clipped by 8 bases and J by 2 bases; unmatched bases: 4. CDR3 residues: CASARDRNYGYTF. The CDR3 nucleotides read TGTGCCAGCGCCAGGGACAGGAACTATGGCTACACCTTC.